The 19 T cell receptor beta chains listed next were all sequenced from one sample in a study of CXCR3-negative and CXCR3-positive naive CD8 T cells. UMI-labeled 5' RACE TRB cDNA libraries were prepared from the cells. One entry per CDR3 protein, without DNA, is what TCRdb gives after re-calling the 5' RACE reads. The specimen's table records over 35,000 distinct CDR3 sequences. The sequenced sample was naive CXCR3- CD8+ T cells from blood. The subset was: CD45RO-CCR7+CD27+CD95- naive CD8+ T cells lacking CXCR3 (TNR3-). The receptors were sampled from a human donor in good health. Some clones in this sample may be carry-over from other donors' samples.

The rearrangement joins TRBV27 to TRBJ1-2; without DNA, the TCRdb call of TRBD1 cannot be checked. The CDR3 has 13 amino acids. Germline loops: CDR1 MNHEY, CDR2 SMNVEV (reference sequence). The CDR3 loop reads CASSVYRGQGYTF.

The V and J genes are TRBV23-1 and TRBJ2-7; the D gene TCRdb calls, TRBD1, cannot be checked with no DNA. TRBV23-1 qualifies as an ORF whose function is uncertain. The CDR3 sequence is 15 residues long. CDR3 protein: CASSRALEDSYEQYF.

Here the CDR3 reads CASSGRTGGLTEAFF. V gene TRBV25-1 combines with J gene TRBJ1-1; TCRdb designates TRBD1, a call that cannot be tested without DNA. CDR3 length: 15 amino acids. Germline-derived CDR1 and CDR2 are MGHDK and SYGVNS.

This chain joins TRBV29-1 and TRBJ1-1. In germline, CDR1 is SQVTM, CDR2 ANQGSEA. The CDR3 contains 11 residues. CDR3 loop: CSIVRGTEAFF.

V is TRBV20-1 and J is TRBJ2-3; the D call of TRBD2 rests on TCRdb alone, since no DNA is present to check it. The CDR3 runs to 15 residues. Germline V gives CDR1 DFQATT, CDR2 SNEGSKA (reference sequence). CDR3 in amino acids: CSAKGRAWEADTQYF.

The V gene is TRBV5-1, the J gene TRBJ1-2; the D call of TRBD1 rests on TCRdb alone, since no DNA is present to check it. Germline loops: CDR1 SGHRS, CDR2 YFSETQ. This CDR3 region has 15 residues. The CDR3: CASSLRRDRNYGYTF.

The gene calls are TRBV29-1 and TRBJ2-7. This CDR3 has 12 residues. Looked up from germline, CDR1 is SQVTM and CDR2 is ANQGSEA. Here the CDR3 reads CSVVAVGYEQYF.

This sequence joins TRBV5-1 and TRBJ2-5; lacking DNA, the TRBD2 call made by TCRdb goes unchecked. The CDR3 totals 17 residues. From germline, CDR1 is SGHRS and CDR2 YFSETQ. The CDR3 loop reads CASSGGLAGPEQETQYF. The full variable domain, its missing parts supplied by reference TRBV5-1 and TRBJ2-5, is KAGVTQTPRYLIKTRGQQVTLSCSPISGHRSVSWYQQTPGQGLQFLFEYFSETQRNKGNFPGRFSGRQFSNSRSEMNVSTLELGDSALYLCASSGGLAGPEQETQYFGPGTRLLVL.

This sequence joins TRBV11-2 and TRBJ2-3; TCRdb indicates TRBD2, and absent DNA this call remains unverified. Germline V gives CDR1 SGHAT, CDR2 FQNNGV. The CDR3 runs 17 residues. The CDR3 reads CASSSAATSGGADTQYF.

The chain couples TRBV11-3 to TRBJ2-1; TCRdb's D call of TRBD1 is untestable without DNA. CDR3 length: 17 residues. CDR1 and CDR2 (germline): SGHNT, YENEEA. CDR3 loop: CASSLSGQLGFYNEQFF.

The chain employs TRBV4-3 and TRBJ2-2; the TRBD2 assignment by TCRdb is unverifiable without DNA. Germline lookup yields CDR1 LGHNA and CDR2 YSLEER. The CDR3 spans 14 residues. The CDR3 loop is CASSQSPLTGELFF.

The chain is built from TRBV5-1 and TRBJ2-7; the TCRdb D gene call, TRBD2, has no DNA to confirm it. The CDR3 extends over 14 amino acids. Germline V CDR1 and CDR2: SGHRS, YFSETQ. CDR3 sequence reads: CASRKIVEGSEQYF.

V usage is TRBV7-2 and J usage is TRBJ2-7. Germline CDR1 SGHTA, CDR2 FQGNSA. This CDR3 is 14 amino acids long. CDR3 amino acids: CASSLSGKSYEQYF.

The chain's CDR3 is CASSLRRQGTGELFF. This chain joins TRBV7-6 and TRBJ2-2; TCRdb reports TRBD1, a call that lacks DNA to check it against. Germline CDR1 SGHVS, CDR2 FNYEAQ. This CDR3 has 15 amino acids.

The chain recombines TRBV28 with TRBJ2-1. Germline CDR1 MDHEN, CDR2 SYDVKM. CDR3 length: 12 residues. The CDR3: CASSFRNNEQFF.

The CDR3 is CASSQWTGGHEQFF. The V gene is TRBV14, the J gene TRBJ2-1; TCRdb gives TRBD1 as the D gene, but with no DNA this cannot be confirmed. Germline V lookup: CDR1 SGHDN, CDR2 FVKESK. This CDR3 has 14 amino acids.

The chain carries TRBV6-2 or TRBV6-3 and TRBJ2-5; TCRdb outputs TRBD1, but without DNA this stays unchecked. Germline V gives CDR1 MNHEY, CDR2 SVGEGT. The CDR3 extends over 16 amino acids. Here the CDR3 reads CASSDKTGWGQEAQYF.

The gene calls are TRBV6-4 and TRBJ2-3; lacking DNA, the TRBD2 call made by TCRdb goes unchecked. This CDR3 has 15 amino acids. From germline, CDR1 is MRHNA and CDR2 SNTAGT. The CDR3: CASRGGAGSTDTQYF.

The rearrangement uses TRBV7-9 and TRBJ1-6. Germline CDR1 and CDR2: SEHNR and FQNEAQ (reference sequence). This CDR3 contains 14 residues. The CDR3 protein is CASTGSLSRSPLHF.